These 21 T cell receptor beta chains originate from one sample sequenced in a study of blood T cell repertoires in COVID-19. TCRdb's copy holds only in-frame clones and misses some; the assay was immunoSEQ multiplex PCR. The profile covers approximately 400,000 clones, with about nine tenths appearing a single time and 0.8% to 0.9% taken by the ten largest. Sequencing input: PBMCs or T cells enriched from blood (not recorded which). These receptors were collected from a woman aged 40-49 years who had been exposed to COVID-19.

This chain uses TRBV5-4 with TRBJ2-7; 8 bases match TRBD1. This CDR3 contains 15 residues. The J segment lost 7 bases and the V segment lost 6 bases, leaving 15 bases of the junction unmatched. Germline loops: CDR1 SGHNT, CDR2 YYREEE (reference sequence). CDR3 coding DNA: TGTGCCAGCACTTTCCAGGGGGCTAGCCTTCGGGAGCAGTACTTC. As protein: CASTFQGASLREQYF. The variable domain in full, with the rest retrieved from reference TRBV5-4 and TRBJ2-7, is ETGVTQSPTHLIKTRGQQVTLRCSSQSGHNTVSWYQQALGQGPQFIFQYYREEENGRGNFPPRFSGLQFPNYSSELNVNALELDDSALYLCASTFQGASLREQYFGPGTRLTVT.

The J gene is TRBJ1-6, the V gene TRBV5-6, with 8 positions matching TRBD1. CDR1 is SGHDT, CDR2 YYEEEE, per germline. With 0 bases clipped from V and 0 bases from J, the junction kept 8 bases outside the gene matches. The CDR3 is made up of 19 amino acids. CDR3: CASSLVSGGPGSYNSPLHF. DNA for the CDR3: TGTGCCAGCAGCTTGGTCTCAGGGGGCCCAGGCTCCTATAATTCACCCCTCCACTTT.

This chain uses TRBV29-1 with TRBJ2-7; D is perhaps TRBD1 (6 bases). Germline V gene sequence: CDR1 SQVTM, CDR2 ANQGSEA. This CDR3 comprises 13 residues. Trimming cost V 7 bases and J 0 bases, with 13 bases left between them. This chain's CDR3 is CSDPGHHSYEQYF. CDR3 DNA sequence: TGCAGCGACCCGGGACACCACTCCTACGAGCAGTACTTC.

The chain is built from TRBV6-6 and TRBJ2-1; 7 bases fit TRBD2. J was trimmed by 6 bases and V by 7 bases; bases with no gene match: 6. The V gene's germline CDR1 is MNHNY and CDR2 SVGAGI (reference sequence). The length of the CDR3 is 13 residues. CDR3 in amino acids: CASNPSGVNEQFF. The CDR3 DNA is TGTGCCAGCAACCCTAGCGGTGTCAATGAGCAGTTCTTC.

This chain connects TRBV19 to TRBJ1-2; possible D gene TRBD1, 6 bases. Trimming pared 5 bases from V and 0 bases from J, leaving 16 bases between. The CDR3 loop spans 16 amino acids. The germline V gene encodes CDR1 LNHDA and CDR2 SQIVND (reference sequence). The CDR3 region is CASSPRTDLTNYGYTF. The CDR3 DNA follows: TGTGCCAGTAGTCCTAGGACAGATCTAACTAACTATGGCTACACCTTC.

The rearrangement joins TRBV5-1 to TRBJ1-3, with D tentatively TRBD1 (5 bases). Germline CDR1 reads SGHRS; CDR2 reads YFSETQ. The CDR3 is made up of 17 amino acids. Trimming pared 0 bases from V and 2 bases from J, leaving 15 bases between. The CDR3 region is CASSLVSGPNTGNTIYF. In DNA, the CDR3 is TGCGCCAGCAGCTTGGTTTCAGGGCCAAATACTGGAAACACCATATATTTT. The entire variable domain, with the rest obtained from reference TRBV5-1 and TRBJ1-3, is as follows: KAGVTQTPRYLIKTRGQQVTLSCSPISGHRSVSWYQQTPGQGLQFLFEYFSETQRNKGNFPGRFSGRQFSNSRSEMNVSTLELGDSALYLCASSLVSGPNTGNTIYFGEGSWLTVV.

The rearrangement uses TRBV7-8 and TRBJ1-5; D is undetermined. The V and J ends lost 4 bases and 9 bases respectively, with 16 bases between them. The CDR3 has 14 residues. The germline V gene encodes CDR1 SGHVS and CDR2 FQNEAQ. This CDR3 reads CASSSLANARPQHF. The CDR3 nucleotides are TGTGCCAGCAGCTCATTAGCCAATGCCCGGCCCCAGCATTTT.

Comment on this clone: A much larger clone lies a single base off, so this may be a read error. The rearrangement uses TRBV3-1 (or the pseudogene TRBV3-2) and TRBJ1-2, with D perhaps TRBD1 (6 bases). Germline CDR1 is LGHDT and CDR2 is YNNKEL (reference sequence). V was trimmed by 4 bases and J by 3 bases, leaving 9 bases between them. The CDR3 contains 13 residues. The CDR3, as DNA: TGTGCCAGCAGCCCCAGGGGTGACTATGGCTACACCTTC. Protein sequence: CASSPRGDYGYTF.

DNA of the CDR3: TGTGCCACCAGTGATGAGGGTGACTCTGGAAACACCATATATTTT. It codes for CATSDEGDSGNTIYF. This chain uses TRBV24-1 with TRBJ1-3; unclear D gene. V dropped 3 bases and J dropped 0 bases, with 8 bases sitting between them. Germline lookup yields CDR1 KGHDR and CDR2 SFDVKD. The CDR3 covers 15 residues.

The chain is built from TRBV2 and TRBJ1-2, with TRBD1 identical over 8 bases. V lost 4 bases, J lost 5 bases, and 6 bases stayed unmatched. Germline V CDR1 and CDR2: SNHLY, FYNNEI. This CDR3 comprises 14 residues. CDR3 sequence reads: CASSVTGGGYGYTF. Here the CDR3 DNA reads TGTGCCAGCAGTGTAACAGGGGGAGGGTATGGCTACACCTTC.

The CDR3 is CASSQVGAVQPQHF. CDR3 in DNA: TGTGCCAGCAGCCAAGTGGGAGCCGTCCAGCCCCAGCATTTT. This chain links TRBV3-1 (or the pseudogene TRBV3-2) with TRBJ1-5, with D uncertain. Germline CDR1 LGHDT, CDR2 YNNKEL (reference sequence). Between the trimmed V and J ends, which lost 1 base and 7 bases, there was a span of 11 bases. This CDR3 is built from 14 residues.

The J gene is TRBJ2-2, the V gene TRBV7-9; 9 bases match TRBD1. Germline trimming cut 5 bases from V and 1 base from J; bases unmatched to any gene: 11. The CDR3 totals 18 residues. Germline loops: CDR1 SEHNR, CDR2 FQNEAQ (reference sequence). CDR3 protein: CASSTRRDRVGNTGELFF. CDR3 nucleotide sequence: TGTGCCAGCAGCACACGCCGGGACAGGGTAGGGAACACCGGGGAGCTGTTTTTT. Full variable domain (rest looked up from reference TRBV7-9 and TRBJ2-2): DTGVSQNPRHKITKRGQNVTFRCDPISEHNRLYWYRQTLGQGPEFLTYFQNEAQLEKSRLLSDRFSAERPKGSFSTLEIQRTEQGDSAMYLCASSTRRDRVGNTGELFFGEGSRLTVL.

This chain links TRBV10-3 with TRBJ1-2; TRBD1 aligns across 7 bases. Germline trimming cut 4 bases from V and 3 bases from J; bases unmatched to any gene: 8. The CDR3 sequence is 15 residues long. Germline-derived CDR1 and CDR2 are ENHRY and SYGVKD. Here the CDR3 reads CAISATTGSHYGYTF. The CDR3 nucleotides are TGTGCCATCAGTGCCACGACAGGGTCCCACTATGGCTACACCTTC.

This chain connects TRBV19 to TRBJ1-5; no definite D call. The V end was cut by 5 bases, the J end by 0 bases, with 8 bases between. CDR3 length: 14 amino acids. Germline V CDR1 and CDR2: LNHDA, SQIVND (reference sequence). CDR3 in amino acids: CASSGGNSNQPQHF. CDR3 DNA sequence: TGTGCCAGTAGTGGAGGGAATAGCAATCAGCCCCAGCATTTT.

This chain joins TRBV18 and TRBJ1-4, with 7 nucleotides matching TRBD1. V was clipped by 3 bases and J by 4 bases; unmatched bases: 8. The CDR3 is 16 amino acids. The V gene's germline CDR1 is KGHSH and CDR2 LQKENI. The CDR3 DNA reads TGTGCCAGCTCACCCTCCCAGACAGGGCGTAATGAAAAACTGTTTTTT. As protein: CASSPSQTGRNEKLFF.

The rearrangement links TRBV24-1 to TRBJ2-3; D not certain. This CDR3 is 13 amino acids long. The germline CDR1 and CDR2 sequences are KGHDR and SFDVKD. V dropped 8 bases and J dropped 3 bases, with 11 bases sitting between them. The CDR3 sequence is CATTAAQTDTQYF. The CDR3 DNA reads as TGTGCCACCACGGCGGCTCAAACAGATACGCAGTATTTT.

This chain joins TRBV2 and TRBJ2-5, with 10 bases identical to TRBD2. Germline CDR1 is SNHLY and CDR2 is FYNNEI. V shed 6 bases, J shed 2 bases, and the junction held 3 bases outside the gene matches. This CDR3 spans 14 amino acids. In DNA form, the CDR3 reads TGTGCCAGCAGAGGGACTAGCGTACAAGAGACCCAGTACTTC. This translates into CASRGTSVQETQYF.

The CDR3 region is CASSQEDSFGYTF. The CDR3, as DNA: TGTGCCAGCAGCCAAGAGGACAGCTTTGGCTACACCTTC. The chain recombines TRBV3-1 (or the pseudogene TRBV3-2) with TRBJ1-2, with D maybe TRBD1 (6 bases). This CDR3 is built from 13 residues. Germline loops: CDR1 LGHDT, CDR2 YNNKEL (reference sequence). The V end lost 0 bases, the J end lost 7 bases, and 9 bases lay between the germline ends.

The V and J genes are TRBV12-3 or TRBV12-4 and TRBJ1-2; 8 bases agree with TRBD1. This CDR3 comprises 13 residues. V trimming: 4 bases; J trimming: 5 bases; junction bases outside the gene matches: 3. The CDR3 here is CASSWDRSYGYTF. CDR3 DNA: TGTGCCAGCAGTTGGGACAGGTCGTATGGCTACACCTTC.

The chain joins TRBV6-5 to TRBJ2-5, with 8 bases identical to TRBD2. This CDR3 is 16 amino acids long. The germline CDR1 and CDR2 sequences are MNHEY and SVGAGI. Trimming took 1 base from V and 5 from J; bases not matched to a gene: 9. CDR3 bases: TGTGCCAGCAGTTACTGGACGGGAGGGGGGTTTGAGACCCAGTACTTC. Amino acid sequence: CASSYWTGGGFETQYF.

The chain has TRBV4-2 and TRBJ1-2; 8 nucleotides align to TRBD1. V was pared by 2 bases and J by 8 bases, with 10 bases of the junction left unmatched. This CDR3 contains 15 residues. Germline loops: CDR1 LGHNA, CDR2 YNFKEQ. The CDR3 sequence: CASSQPGQVEGGYTF. The CDR3 bases are TGTGCCAGCAGCCAACCGGGACAGGTAGAAGGGGGCTACACCTTC.